This entry lists 28 T cell receptor beta chains sequenced from one sample in a study of blood T cell repertoires in COVID-19. Here immunoSEQ multiplex PCR was the method, and the copy in TCRdb shows in-frame clones only, minus some. This sample has under 100,000 clones, with about 92% found just once. The material sequenced was peripheral blood. The source is a woman aged 60-75 years with active COVID-19.

The genes are TRBV9 and TRBJ1-1; D remains ambiguous. CDR1 SGDLS and CDR2 YYNGEE come from the germline V gene. V gave up 0 bases and J gave up 4 bases, with 7 bases separating them. CDR3 length: 13 residues. In DNA, the CDR3 is TGTGCCAGCAGCGTAGCACACACCACTGAAGCTTTCTTT. This sequence encodes CASSVAHTTEAFF.

The chain links TRBV28 to TRBJ2-1; D is perhaps TRBD1 (6 bases). V was cut by 7 bases and J by 15 bases, with 25 bases left in between. This CDR3 is built from 14 residues. Germline CDR1 reads MDHEN; CDR2 reads SYDVKM. Here the CDR3 reads CASIEGPNRAFPFF. The DNA for the CDR3 is TGTGCCAGCATTGAGGGGCCCAACAGGGCTTTTCCGTTCTTC.

The chain recombines TRBV7-2 with TRBJ2-5, with 7 bases fitting TRBD2. CDR3 length: 16 amino acids. V lost 1 base to trimming and J lost 2 bases; unmatched junction nucleotides: 7. The V gene's germline CDR1 is SGHTA and CDR2 FQGNSA. In nucleotides, the CDR3 is TGTGCCAGCAGCTTAGTTGATCTAGCGGAGCAAGAGACCCAGTACTTC. Protein: CASSLVDLAEQETQYF.

The chain recombines TRBV7-2 with TRBJ2-7, with TRBD2 as a possible D gene (5 bases). The germline gives CDR1 SGHTA, CDR2 FQGNSA. V was pared by 3 bases and J by 7 bases, with 10 bases between. This CDR3 contains 12 residues. CDR3 sequence reads: CASSFRGREQYF. The CDR3 nucleotides read TGTGCCAGCAGCTTCCGAGGGCGGGAGCAGTACTTC.

J is TRBJ2-1 and V is TRBV10-3; 10 bases match TRBD2. After removal of 6 bases from V and 3 bases from J, the junction contained 8 bases not matched to a gene. Germline assignment: CDR1 ENHRY and CDR2 SYGVKD. This CDR3 spans 16 amino acids. The CDR3 bases are TGTGCCATCAGCCCAAGACTAGCGGGCGTCTACAATGAGCAGTTCTTC. Its protein product is CAISPRLAGVYNEQFF.

The chain's CDR3 is CASSFDPTGTGGEKLFF. The CDR3, as DNA: TGCGCCAGCAGCTTTGATCCAACCGGGACAGGGGGAGAAAAACTGTTTTTT. The V call is TRBV5-1, the J call TRBJ1-4; TRBD1 agrees at 11 bases. The junction had 11 bases not matched to a gene; V was cut back by 2 bases and J by 8 bases. From germline, CDR1 is SGHRS and CDR2 YFSETQ. This CDR3 comprises 17 residues. Based on the CDR3 plus reference TRBV5-1 and TRBJ1-4, the full variable domain is KAGVTQTPRYLIKTRGQQVTLSCSPISGHRSVSWYQQTPGQGLQFLFEYFSETQRNKGNFPGRFSGRQFSNSRSEMNVSTLELGDSALYLCASSFDPTGTGGEKLFFGSGTQLSVL.

This rearrangement joins TRBV9 to TRBJ2-5, with 10 nucleotides matching TRBD2. The CDR3 is 17 amino acids. The V gene's germline CDR1 is SGDLS and CDR2 YYNGEE. After removal of 3 bases from V and 2 bases from J, the junction contained 10 bases not matched to a gene. The CDR3 DNA is TGTGCCAGCAGCGCACCTAGGACTAGCGGAATACAAGAGACCCAGTACTTC. Its protein product is CASSAPRTSGIQETQYF.

The V call is TRBV5-6, the J call TRBJ1-1; no firm D call. Germline V gives CDR1 SGHDT, CDR2 YYEEEE. The CDR3 totals 14 residues. Trimming shortened V by 2 bases and J by 5 bases, and 13 bases separated the two germline ends. The DNA for the CDR3 is TGTGCCAGCAGCTTTGAGGTCTCTGGAACTGAAGCTTTCTTT. The encoded protein is CASSFEVSGTEAFF. The entire variable domain, with the rest obtained from reference TRBV5-6 and TRBJ1-1, is as follows: DAGVTQSPTHLIKTRGQQVTLRCSPKSGHDTVSWYQQALGQGPQFIFQYYEEEERQRGNFPDRFSGHQFPNYSSELNVNALLLGDSALYLCASSFEVSGTEAFFGQGTRLTVV.

V is TRBV7-3 and J is TRBJ2-1; D uncertain. Germline-derived CDR1 and CDR2 are SGHTA and FQGTGA. The V end was cut by 5 bases, the J end by 0 bases, with 11 bases between. The length of the CDR3 is 15 residues. The CDR3 protein is CASSPSLTSYNEQFF. In nucleotides, the CDR3 is TGTGCCAGCAGCCCCTCTCTAACCTCCTACAATGAGCAGTTCTTC.

The chain couples TRBV7-2 to TRBJ2-5; TRBD2 matches at 10 bases. Losses at the gene ends were 1 base for V and 4 bases for J; bases not matched to a gene: 0. CDR3 length: 14 amino acids. The germline gives CDR1 SGHTA, CDR2 FQGNSA. CDR3 protein: CASSLERGGETQYF. In DNA, the CDR3 is TGTGCCAGCAGCTTAGAGCGGGGGGGAGAGACCCAGTACTTC.

This sequence joins TRBV30 and TRBJ2-7; TRBD2 matches 8 bases. Trimming took 3 bases from V and 5 from J; bases not matched to a gene: 3. The CDR3 runs 12 residues. Germline V CDR1 and CDR2: GTSNPN, SVGIG (reference sequence). In DNA form, the CDR3 reads TGTGCCTGGAGCGGGAGGGCGAACGAGCAGTACTTC. Amino acid sequence: CAWSGRANEQYF. The full variable domain, with the rest looked up from reference TRBV30 and TRBJ2-7, is SQTIHQWPATLVQPVGSPLSLECTVEGTSNPNLYWYRQAAGRGLQLLFYSVGIGQISSEVPQNLSASRPQDRQFILSSKKLLLSDSGFYLCAWSGRANEQYFGPGTRLTVT.

The CDR3 nucleotides are TGTGCCACCAGCAGACAGACAGGGTCGAACACCGGGGAGCTGTTTTTT. It translates to CATSRQTGSNTGELFF. The genes are TRBV15 and TRBJ2-2, with 7 nucleotides matching TRBD1. The CDR3 covers 16 residues. J was trimmed by 0 bases and V by 2 bases; bases with no gene match: 3. Per the germline V gene, CDR1 is LNHNV and CDR2 is YYDKDF (reference sequence).

The gene calls are TRBV25-1 and TRBJ2-1, with 7 nucleotides matching TRBD2. Germline V gives CDR1 MGHDK, CDR2 SYGVNS. CDR3 length: 12 amino acids. The V segment lost 6 bases and the J segment 10 bases; nucleotides outside the gene matches: 6. The DNA for the CDR3 is TGTGCCAGCAGCTTAGCTAGCGGAGAGCAGTTCTTC. Translating it yields CASSLASGEQFF. The full variable domain, its missing parts supplied by reference TRBV25-1 and TRBJ2-1, is EADIYQTPRYLVIGTGKKITLECSQTMGHDKMYWYQQDPGMELHLIHYSYGVNSTEKGDLSSESTVSRIRTEHFPLTLESARPSHTSQYLCASSLASGEQFFGPGTRLTVL.

The gene calls are TRBV7-2 and TRBJ1-5; tentative D call: TRBD1 (5 bases). The CDR3 is made up of 14 amino acids. V was shortened by 5 bases and J by 0 bases, with 8 bases between the two germline ends. CDR1 and CDR2 from the germline V gene are SGHTA and FQGNSA. As DNA, the CDR3 is TGTGCCAGCAGCCCGACAGATAGCAATCAGCCCCAGCATTTT. Its translation is CASSPTDSNQPQHF.

This chain uses TRBV7-6 with TRBJ1-1, with D unclear. Trimming took 2 bases from V and 2 from J, leaving 12 bases between them. The CDR3 contains 15 residues. Germline assignment: CDR1 SGHVS and CDR2 FNYEAQ. The CDR3 here is CASSLTRGLNTEAFF. The CDR3 DNA is TGTGCCAGCAGCTTAACGCGAGGGCTAAACACTGAAGCTTTCTTT.

This chain links TRBV5-8 with TRBJ2-1; 9 bases fit TRBD1. The CDR3 contains 15 residues. The ends lost 4 bases at V and 6 bases at J; junction bases unmatched: 8. Germline-derived CDR1 and CDR2 are SGHTS and YDEGEE. The chain's CDR3 is CASSLPGQGTNEQFF. CDR3 DNA: TGTGCCAGCAGCCTTCCGGGACAGGGCACCAATGAGCAGTTCTTC.

The chain joins TRBV11-3 to TRBJ2-2, with 11 bases matching TRBD2. The germline gives CDR1 SGHNT, CDR2 YENEEA. V lost 5 bases, J lost 4 bases, and 12 bases stayed unmatched. This CDR3 contains 18 residues. DNA for the CDR3: TGTGCCAGCAGCCTCAGACTCTCTAGCGGGAGGAGCACCGGGGAGCTGTTTTTT. It yields the protein CASSLRLSSGRSTGELFF.

The chain carries TRBV6-6 and TRBJ2-3, with 9 bases fitting TRBD1. Germline CDR1 and CDR2: MNHNY and SVGAGI (reference sequence). V was pared by 5 bases and J by 3 bases, with 6 bases of the junction left unmatched. The CDR3 has 15 amino acids. CDR3 protein: CASSPGQGWTDTQYF. The CDR3 DNA is TGTGCCAGCAGTCCCGGACAGGGGTGGACAGATACGCAGTATTTT.

The rearrangement links TRBV24-1 to TRBJ2-3; D gene uncertain. Germline-derived CDR1 and CDR2 are KGHDR and SFDVKD. The V and J ends lost 4 bases and 3 bases respectively, with 7 bases between them. CDR3 length equals 13 residues. CDR3 coding DNA: TGTGCCACCAGTGACCTCCTTACAGATACGCAGTATTTT. Translated, it gives CATSDLLTDTQYF.

This chain connects TRBV2 to TRBJ1-1; weak D call: TRBD1 (5 bases). CDR1 SNHLY and CDR2 FYNNEI come from the germline V gene. Deletions cut 4 bases from V and 4 bases from J, with 19 bases between. The length of the CDR3 is 16 residues. The CDR3 nucleotides are TGTGCCAGCAGTGCGAGGTATGGGGGAGGAAGCACTGAAGCTTTCTTT. Encoded protein: CASSARYGGGSTEAFF.

The chain combines TRBV9 with TRBJ1-1; 8 bases agree with TRBD1. Germline CDR1 and CDR2: SGDLS and YYNGEE. CDR3 size: 15 residues. With 4 bases clipped from V and 4 bases from J, the junction kept 9 bases outside the gene matches. The CDR3 region is CASSPQEDRVTEAFF. As DNA, the CDR3 is TGTGCCAGCAGCCCACAAGAGGACAGGGTCACTGAAGCTTTCTTT.

V is TRBV7-9 and J is TRBJ2-7; 8 bases are shared with TRBD2. The V gene end was trimmed by 1 base and the J gene end by 4 bases; junction bases not matched to a gene: 3. CDR3 length: 14 residues. CDR1 is SEHNR and CDR2 is FQNEAQ in the germline V gene (reference sequence). CDR3 in DNA: TGTGCCAGCAGCTTAGACGGGAGGGCTTACGAGCAGTACTTC. Amino acids: CASSLDGRAYEQYF.

The CDR3 here is CASSETSGSRFGTQYF. For the CDR3, the DNA is TGTGCCAGCAGCGAGACTAGCGGGAGTAGGTTTGGGACCCAGTACTTC. The V call is TRBV5-5, the J call TRBJ2-5, with TRBD2 matching 12 bases. There are 16 residues in the CDR3. The trim removed 4 bases at V and 7 bases at J, leaving 11 bases unmatched. Germline loops: CDR1 SGHKS, CDR2 YYEKEE (reference sequence).

The chain couples TRBV19 to TRBJ1-1, with a weak D call TRBD1 (6 bases). Germline V gives CDR1 LNHDA, CDR2 SQIVND (reference sequence). The V gene lost 5 bases and the J gene lost 0 bases, with 13 bases spanning the gap. The CDR3 loop spans 15 amino acids. The CDR3 bases are TGTGCCAGTAGTGCCTCCGACAGGTTGAACACTGAAGCTTTCTTT. Translation: CASSASDRLNTEAFF.

The chain combines TRBV23-1 with TRBJ1-1, with D perhaps matching TRBD1 (6 bases). TRBV23-1 is an open reading frame, and its role is uncertain. The CDR3 loop spans 14 amino acids. V lost 8 bases and J 4 bases, leaving 17 bases between the germline ends. CDR3 amino acids: CASPVTGKGTEAFF. The CDR3 DNA reads as TGCGCCAGCCCTGTTACAGGGAAGGGCACTGAAGCTTTCTTT.

This chain connects TRBV6-7 to TRBJ1-4; TRBD1 matches at 7 bases. TRBV6-7 is filed as an ORF, its function uncertain. The J segment lost 4 bases and the V segment lost 9 bases, leaving 11 bases of the junction unmatched. The CDR3 has 15 residues. Here the CDR3 reads CASRGTVDFNEKLFF. CDR3 sequence (DNA): TGTGCCAGTAGAGGGACAGTCGACTTTAATGAAAAACTGTTTTTT.

The chain employs TRBV4-1 and TRBJ1-3, with D possibly TRBD1 on 5 matching bases. Germline V lookup: CDR1 MGHRA, CDR2 YSYEKL. Between the trimmed V and J ends, which lost 4 bases and 1 base, there was a span of 17 bases. The CDR3 covers 17 residues. In nucleotides, the CDR3 is TGCGCCAGCAGCCCGGATCCCGGACACTCATCTGGAAACACCATATATTTT. It is translated as CASSPDPGHSSGNTIYF.

The chain has TRBV5-1 and TRBJ2-3; TRBD2 agrees at 14 bases. CDR3 length equals 16 residues. The germline V gene has CDR1 SGHRS and CDR2 YFSETQ. V gave up 4 bases and J gave up 2 bases; unmatched junction bases: 3. The CDR3 sequence: CASSPGLAGVTDTQYF. The CDR3, as DNA: TGCGCCAGCAGCCCGGGACTAGCGGGGGTCACAGATACGCAGTATTTT.